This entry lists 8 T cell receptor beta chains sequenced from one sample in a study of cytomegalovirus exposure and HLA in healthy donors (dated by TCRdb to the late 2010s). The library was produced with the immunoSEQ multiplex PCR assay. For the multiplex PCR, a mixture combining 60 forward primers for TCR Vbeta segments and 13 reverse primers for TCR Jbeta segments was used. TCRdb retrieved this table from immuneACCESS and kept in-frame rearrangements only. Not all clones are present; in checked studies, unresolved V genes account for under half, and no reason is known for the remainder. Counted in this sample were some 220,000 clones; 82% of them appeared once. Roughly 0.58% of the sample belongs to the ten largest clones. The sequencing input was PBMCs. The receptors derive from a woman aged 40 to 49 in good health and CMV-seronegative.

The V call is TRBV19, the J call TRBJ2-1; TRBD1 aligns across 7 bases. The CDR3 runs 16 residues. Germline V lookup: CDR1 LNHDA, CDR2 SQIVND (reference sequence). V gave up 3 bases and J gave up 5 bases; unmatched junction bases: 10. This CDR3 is CASSISTGTVHNEQFF. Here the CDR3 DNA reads TGTGCCAGTAGTATCTCAACCGGGACAGTCCACAATGAGCAGTTCTTC.

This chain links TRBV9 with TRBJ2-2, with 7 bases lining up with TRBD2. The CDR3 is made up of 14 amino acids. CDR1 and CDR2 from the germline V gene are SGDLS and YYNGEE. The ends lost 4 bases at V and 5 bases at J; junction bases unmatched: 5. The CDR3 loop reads CASSWGGRTGELFF. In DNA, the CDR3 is TGTGCCAGCAGCTGGGGGGGGAGGACCGGGGAGCTGTTTTTT.

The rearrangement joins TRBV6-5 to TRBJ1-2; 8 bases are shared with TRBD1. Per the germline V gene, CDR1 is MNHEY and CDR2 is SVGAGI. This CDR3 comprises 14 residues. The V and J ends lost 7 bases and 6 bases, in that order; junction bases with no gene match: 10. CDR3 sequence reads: CASNTLDRGHGYTF. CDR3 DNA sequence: TGTGCCAGCAATACTCTCGACAGGGGCCATGGCTACACCTTC.

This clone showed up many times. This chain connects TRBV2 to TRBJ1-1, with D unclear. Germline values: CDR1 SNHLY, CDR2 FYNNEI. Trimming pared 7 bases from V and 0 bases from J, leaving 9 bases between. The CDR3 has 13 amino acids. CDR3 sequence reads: CASTRDLNTEAFF. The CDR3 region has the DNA TGTGCCAGCACAAGAGATCTGAACACTGAAGCTTTCTTT.

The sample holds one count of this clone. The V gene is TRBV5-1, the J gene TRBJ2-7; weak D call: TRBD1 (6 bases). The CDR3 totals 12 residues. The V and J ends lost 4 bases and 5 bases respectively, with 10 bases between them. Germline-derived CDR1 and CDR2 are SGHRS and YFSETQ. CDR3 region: CASSLNRDEQYF. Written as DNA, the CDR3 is TGCGCCAGCAGCCTAAACAGGGACGAGCAGTACTTC.

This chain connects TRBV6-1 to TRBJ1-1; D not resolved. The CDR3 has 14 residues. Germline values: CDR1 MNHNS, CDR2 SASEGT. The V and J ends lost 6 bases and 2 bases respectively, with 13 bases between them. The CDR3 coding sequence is TGTGCCAGCAGCCACGGACGGGAAAACACTGAAGCTTTCTTT. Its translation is CASSHGRENTEAFF.

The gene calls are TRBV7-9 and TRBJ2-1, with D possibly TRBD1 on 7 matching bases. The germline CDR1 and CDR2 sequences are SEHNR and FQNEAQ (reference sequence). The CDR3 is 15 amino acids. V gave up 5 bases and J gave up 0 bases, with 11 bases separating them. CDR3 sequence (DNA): TGTGCCAGCAGCCCGCGGGACAGCTCCTACAATGAGCAGTTCTTC. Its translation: CASSPRDSSYNEQFF.

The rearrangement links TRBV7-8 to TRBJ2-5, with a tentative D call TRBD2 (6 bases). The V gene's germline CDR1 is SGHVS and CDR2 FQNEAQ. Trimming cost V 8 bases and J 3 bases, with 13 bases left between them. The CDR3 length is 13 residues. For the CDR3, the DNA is TGTGCCAGCGTTTCGGGGGAAGAAGAGACCCAGTACTTC. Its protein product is CASVSGEEETQYF.